Listed below are T cell receptor beta chains from one sample, sequenced in a study of OX40 agonist ivuxolimab in advanced cancers. Clones were sequenced by immunoSEQ multiplex PCR, and TCRdb holds only the in-frame ones, with some missing. The repertoire holds about 82,000 clones, roughly 83% seen once, with 0.85% in the top ten. Sample: CD4+ or CD8+ T cells sorted from blood, taken in a trial of the OX40 agonist ivuxolimab. Receptors originate from an adult with an advanced solid tumor such as melanoma, head and neck, liver or kidney cancer. The CDR3 runs from the conserved cysteine through the conserved F or W. A D gene is named only where the DNA matches it firmly. The size of a clone is reported for some rows only, either as once, few or many, or as a class for expanded clones.

v_call,d_call,j_call,clone_size,cdr3_aa,cdr3_nt
TRBV2,TRBD1,TRBJ2-2,-,CASAGQGNTGELFF,TGTGCCAGCGCGGGACAGGGGAACACCGGGGAGCTGTTTTTT
TRBV6-1,-,TRBJ2-7,-,CASSEFFIGRDVSWEQYF,TGTGCCAGCAGTGAATTCTTTATAGGCAGGGATGTTTCGTGGGAGCAGTACTTC
TRBV4-3,TRBD1,TRBJ1-2,-,CASSQDHPGQGSGYTF,TGCGCCAGCAGCCAAGATCACCCGGGACAGGGTTCCGGCTACACCTTC
TRBV29-1,-,TRBJ1-1,-,CSVGATQRAEAFF,TGCAGCGTTGGGGCCACCCAGAGGGCTGAAGCTTTCTTT
TRBV2,TRBD1,TRBJ1-1,-,CASSNRDRLNTEAFF,TGTGCCAGCAGTAACCGGGACAGGCTGAACACTGAAGCTTTCTTT
TRBV7-2,TRBD2,TRBJ2-1,once,CASRDTSGGSYNEQFF,TGTGCCAGCAGAGATACTAGCGGGGGCTCCTACAATGAGCAGTTCTTC
TRBV7-8,-,TRBJ1-6,-,CASSLAVQGSRSYNSPLHF,TGTGCCAGCAGCTTAGCGGTACAGGGTTCGAGGTCCTATAATTCACCCCTCCACTTT
TRBV27,-,TRBJ2-7,-,CASSRTPGRPYEQYF,TGTGCCAGCAGTCGGACTCCGGGACGGCCCTACGAGCAGTACTTC
TRBV7-2,-,TRBJ2-7,-,CASSLGQGVYEQYF,TGTGCCAGCAGCTTAGGCCAGGGCGTCTACGAGCAGTACTTC
TRBV19,-,TRBJ2-5,-,CASRGRGKETQYF,TGTGCCAGTAGAGGCAGGGGAAAAGAGACCCAGTACTTC
TRBV30,TRBD2,TRBJ2-3,once,CAWSRVAGGAPDTQYF,TGTGCCTGGAGTCGGGTAGCGGGGGGGGCCCCGGATACGCAGTATTTT
TRBV7-8,-,TRBJ2-7,-,CASTQMGRGTYEQYF,TGTGCCAGCACCCAGATGGGACGAGGTACATACGAGCAGTACTTC
TRBV7-2,TRBD2,TRBJ2-7,-,CASSLRASRTSGGAYEQYF,TGTGCCAGCAGCTTAAGGGCCTCCCGGACTAGCGGGGGGGCCTACGAGCAGTACTTC
TRBV27,-,TRBJ2-4,-,CASSLGSQNIQYF,TGTGCCAGCAGTTTGGGTAGTCAAAACATTCAGTACTTC
TRBV7-2,-,TRBJ1-5,-,CASSSFPRLSNQPQHF,TGTGCCAGCAGCTCGTTCCCGAGATTGAGCAATCAGCCCCAGCATTTT
TRBV30,-,TRBJ1-2,-,CAWTPGAYGYTF,TGTGCCTGGACCCCTGGGGCATATGGCTACACCTTC
TRBV30,-,TRBJ1-5,-,CAWSATGNQPQHF,TGTGCCTGGAGTGCGACAGGCAATCAGCCCCAGCATTTT
TRBV7-8,TRBD2,TRBJ2-7,-,CASSFPGGEQYF,TGTGCCAGCAGCTTCCCGGGGGGCGAGCAGTACTTC
TRBV5-6,-,TRBJ1-2,-,CASSLQGRGYGYTF,TGTGCCAGCAGCTTGCAGGGGCGCGGCTATGGCTACACCTTC
TRBV9,-,TRBJ1-2,once,CASSVDPKPNYGYTF,TGTGCCAGCAGCGTCGACCCTAAACCTAACTATGGCTACACCTTC
TRBV19,-,TRBJ2-5,once,CASSIQGETQYF,TGTGCCAGTAGTATACAGGGGGAGACCCAGTACTTC
TRBV12-5,TRBD1,TRBJ1-1,-,CASGLTGGNTEAFF,TGTGCTAGTGGTTTGACAGGGGGAAACACTGAAGCTTTCTTT
TRBV7-6,-,TRBJ2-1,once,CASSLGLDNEQFF,TGTGCCAGCAGCTTAGGACTAGACAATGAGCAGTTCTTC
TRBV5-1,-,TRBJ2-5,-,CASSFTQGRETQYF,TGCGCCAGCAGCTTCACCCAGGGTCGCGAGACCCAGTACTTC
TRBV4-1,-,TRBJ1-3,-,CASSQDFVGGGNTIYF,TGCGCCAGCAGCCAGGACTTCGTGGGTGGCGGAAACACCATATATTTT
TRBV30,-,TRBJ1-5,once,CAWSKQGNQPQHF,TGTGCCTGGAGTAAACAGGGCAATCAGCCCCAGCATTTT
TRBV25-1,TRBD2,TRBJ2-3,-,CASSAGGGTDTQYF,TGTGCCAGCAGCGCCGGGGGGGGCACAGATACGCAGTATTTT
TRBV2,-,TRBJ1-5,-,CASSVWGLSNQPQHF,TGTGCCAGCAGTGTGTGGGGTCTGAGCAATCAGCCCCAGCATTTT
TRBV12-5,TRBD1,TRBJ2-2,-,CASGLPPGQGDLFF,TGTGCTAGTGGTTTGCCCCCGGGACAGGGAGATCTGTTTTTT
TRBV7-6,-,TRBJ2-3,-,CASSPSAALFADTQYF,TGTGCCAGCAGCCCCTCCGCGGCCCTCTTCGCAGATACGCAGTATTTT
TRBV30,TRBD1,TRBJ1-4,-,CAWNPGTGSMGEKLFF,TGTGCCTGGAACCCCGGGACAGGGTCGATGGGCGAAAAACTGTTTTTT
TRBV10-2,-,TRBJ1-2,few,CASKYAGAIDYGYTF,TGCGCCAGCAAGTATGCAGGGGCGATTGACTATGGCTACACCTTC
TRBV5-1,-,TRBJ1-1,few,CASSLEPRGGPNTEAFF,TGCGCCAGCAGCTTGGAACCTCGGGGGGGACCGAACACTGAAGCTTTCTTT
TRBV5-4,-,TRBJ1-6,-,CASSLAGEHNSPLHF,TGTGCCAGCAGCTTGGCGGGGGAGCATAATTCACCCCTCCACTTT
TRBV14,-,TRBJ1-3,few,CASSQVKFSGNTIYF,TGTGCCAGCAGCCAAGTTAAGTTTTCTGGAAACACCATATATTTT
TRBV6-6,TRBD1,TRBJ1-5,-,CASSTDRGNQPQHF,TGTGCCAGCAGTACCGACAGGGGCAATCAGCCCCAGCATTTT
TRBV18,-,TRBJ1-1,-,CASSPQGIAEAFF,TGTGCCAGCTCACCGCAGGGGATCGCTGAAGCTTTCTTT
TRBV5-6,-,TRBJ1-1,-,CASTRRLTGVGSTEAFF,TGTGCCAGCACCCGTAGGCTGACCGGGGTTGGAAGCACTGAAGCTTTCTTT
TRBV5-8,TRBD2,TRBJ2-7,few,CASSWRGAGYEQYF,TGTGCCAGCAGCTGGCGGGGGGCAGGTTACGAGCAGTACTTC
TRBV5-1,-,TRBJ2-2,-,CASNRDPPNTGELFF,TGCGCCAGCAATCGTGATCCACCGAACACCGGGGAGCTGTTTTTT
TRBV11-2,TRBD1,TRBJ2-7,-,CASSLTGASPRGYEQYF,TGTGCCAGCAGCTTAACAGGGGCGAGCCCTAGGGGGTACGAGCAGTACTTC
TRBV5-1,TRBD2,TRBJ2-1,-,CASSLMASGGNSYNEQFF,TGCGCCAGCAGCTTGATGGCTAGCGGGGGGAACTCCTACAATGAGCAGTTCTTC
TRBV2,TRBD2,TRBJ2-2,-,CASSAFLAGTGELFF,TGTGCCAGCAGTGCGTTTCTAGCGGGGACCGGGGAGCTGTTTTTT
TRBV5-4,-,TRBJ2-1,-,CASSLGQGRFNEQFF,TGTGCCAGCAGCTTGGGTCAGGGTCGTTTCAATGAGCAGTTCTTC
TRBV7-2,TRBD1,TRBJ2-7,-,CASSYHPGQGYEQYF,TGTGCCAGCAGCTACCATCCGGGACAGGGTTACGAGCAGTACTTC
TRBV5-4,-,TRBJ2-2,-,CASSLRQNTGELFF,TGTGCCAGCAGCTTGCGCCAGAACACCGGGGAGCTGTTTTTT
TRBV14,-,TRBJ1-4,-,CASSQWFDNEKLFF,TGTGCCAGCAGCCAATGGTTTGATAATGAAAAACTGTTTTTT
TRBV27,TRBD1,TRBJ2-7,-,CASSFNRWGQAYEQYF,TGTGCCAGCAGTTTCAATCGGTGGGGACAGGCCTACGAGCAGTACTTC
TRBV6-6,TRBD1,TRBJ1-4,-,CASKTGVGEKLFF,TGTGCCAGCAAGACAGGGGTGGGAGAAAAACTGTTTTTT
TRBV27,TRBD2,TRBJ2-7,-,CASRTSGTSGGQRGTYEQYF,TGTGCCAGCAGAACCTCCGGGACTAGCGGGGGCCAGAGAGGGACCTACGAGCAGTACTTC
TRBV6-5,-,TRBJ1-6,-,CASSYRRRERSPLHF,TGTGCCAGCAGTTACCGTCGCAGGGAAAGGTCACCCCTCCACTTT
TRBV19,-,TRBJ1-1,-,CASRPQVRMNTEAFF,TGTGCCAGTAGGCCACAGGTACGGATGAACACTGAAGCTTTCTTT
TRBV27,-,TRBJ1-5,-,CASSPGLSNQPQHF,TGTGCCAGCAGTCCAGGACTGTCGAATCAGCCCCAGCATTTT